This section outlines one TCR beta chain sequence together with its context. Its specificity is unknown. It is likely a read error, because the conserved phenylalanine at the end of the CDR3 is missing. The data were obtained in a study of CD8+CD57+ T cells in acquired aplastic anemia. Genomic DNA acted as the template from which TCR beta VDJ combination and CDR3 sequence profiling were carried out. A single record per CDR3 protein comes from TCRdb applying MiXCR to the reads. The profile shows 150,000 to 200,000 distinct CDR3 sequences, around three fifths of them singletons. Germline V gene data show CDR1 as DFQATT and CDR2 as SNEGSKA (reference sequence). This CDR3 has 15 residues. Trimming stripped 1 base from V and 2 bases from J, with 12 bases between. Study-level findings and limits: Patients and controls shared twenty-nine CD8+ CDR3 sequences, highly expressed in patients.

Sequenced sample: sorted CD4+, CD8+, or CD8+CD57+ T cells (not recorded which) from PBMCs. The chain is built from TRBV20-1 and TRBJ2-1, with D uncertain. The TCR originated in a human donor with severe aplastic anemia or a healthy control (not recorded which). The CDR3 coding sequence is TGCAGTGCTAGAGCAGAAACGACGCCCTACAATGAGCAGTTCCTC. It yields the protein CSARAETTPYNEQFL.